This T cell receptor (beta chain) emerged from a study of Ad26.COV2.S vaccination and SARS-CoV-2 variants. Germline values: CDR1 LNHDA, CDR2 SQIVND (reference sequence). V lost 1 base, J lost 4 bases, and 14 bases lay in between. The CDR3 is made up of 16 amino acids. Sequencing used immunoSEQ multiplex PCR; TCRdb keeps in-frame clones, though not all of them. The sample consists of 350,000 to 400,000 clones, 70% to 90% of them appearing once. Study-wide findings and caveats: Participants in the vaccine arm had higher spike-specific TCR breadth; placebo recipients had lower.

Treatment in this sample: roughly 18 received Ad26.COV2.S at low or high dose, single or two shots; roughly five received placebo; per-sample allocation not given. Collection of samples fell on day 63 after the first vaccine or placebo injection. This clone was seen only a few times. Its antigen remains unidentified. The material sequenced was peripheral blood, taken in a trial of Ad26.COV2.S vaccine versus placebo. This chain uses TRBV19 with TRBJ2-1; D is unclear. The receptor was derived from a person between 18 and 65 years old who received the Ad26.COV2.S COVID-19 vaccine or a placebo. Written as DNA, the CDR3 is TGTGCCAGTAGTATAGTAGCTAGGAGCCCTTACAATGAGCAGTTCTTC. It specifies CASSIVARSPYNEQFF.